This entry features one T cell receptor (beta chain) sequence. Antigen: not known. From germline, CDR1 is MNHNS and CDR2 SASEGT. The CDR3 has 15 residues. Trimming pared 2 bases from V and 2 bases from J, leaving 9 bases between. This entry belongs to a study of cytomegalovirus exposure and HLA in healthy donors. Overall study: From donors who were HLA-typed, an early data release held about 89 million unique TCRs.

60 Vbeta and 13 Jbeta primers were used in PCR. Libraries were prepared by immunoSEQ multiplex PCR; TCRdb keeps only in-frame clonotypes and omits some of them. The sample includes roughly 60,000 clones. Points from the study as a whole: The majority of CMV-associated TCR beta chains were reported as apparently HLA-restricted in a later analysis. Most TCRs appeared rarely, but some public TCRs recurred in many donors.

Sequencing was carried out using PBMCs. The rearrangement uses TRBV6-1 and TRBJ1-4; a weak D match, TRBD1 (5 bases). The TCR originated in a woman aged 18-30 years in good health and CMV-seronegative. This CDR3 reads CASSEYGGTNEKLFF. CDR3 nucleotide sequence: TGTGCCAGCAGTGAATACGGGGGGACTAATGAAAAACTGTTTTTT.